This is a list of T cell receptor beta chains from one sample in a study of early T cells in non-severe SARS-CoV-2 infection. TCRdb used MiXCR to reprocess the 5' RACE reads, holding one entry per CDR3 protein. This table holds around 76,000 distinct CDR3 sequences, 12% found once. The sequencing input was whole blood. Receptors were obtained from an adult who was a healthcare worker with PCR-confirmed SARS-CoV-2 infection or an uninfected control (not recorded which). Each CDR3 is given with its conserved first and last residue. A D gene is named only where the DNA matches it firmly. Rows may omit the clone size; those that give it use once, few, many or a size class.

>many|TRBJ2-4|TRBV9|TRBD2
CASSASGTRNYIQYF
TGTGCCAGCAGTGCATCAGGGACTAGGAATTACATTCAGTACTTC
>few|TRBJ1-1|TRBV29-1|.
CSVDLMATEAFF
TGCAGCGTAGACCTCATGGCCACTGAAGCTTTCTTT
>.|TRBJ2-1|TRBV28|TRBD2
CASSPTLAGGPDEQFF
TGTGCCAGCAGTCCGACCCTAGCGGGAGGGCCCGATGAGCAGTTCTTC
>many|TRBJ2-7|TRBV18|TRBD2
CASSRESAGVGYEQYF
TGTGCCAGCTCAAGGGAGTCCGCGGGGGTCGGGTACGAGCAGTACTTC
>few|TRBJ1-2|TRBV3-1|.
CASSLSPNQGAYGYTF
TGTGCCAGCAGCCTGAGCCCTAATCAGGGAGCCTATGGCTACACCTTC
>many|TRBJ1-5|TRBV24-1|.
CATSDSGQLQPQHF
TGTGCCACCAGTGATAGCGGGCAGCTACAGCCCCAGCATTTT
>.|TRBJ2-3|TRBV14|.
CASSPTFYTQYF
TGTGCCAGCAGCCCGACCTTTTATACGCAGTATTTT
>many|TRBJ2-7|TRBV5-1|TRBD1
CASSRTGSSYEQYF
TGCGCCAGCAGCCGGACAGGTTCTTCCTACGAGCAGTACTTC
>.|TRBJ1-5|TRBV29-1|TRBD1
CSGGQGIDQPQHF
TGCAGCGGGGGACAGGGGATTGATCAGCCCCAGCATTTT
>many|TRBJ2-7|TRBV29-1|TRBD2
CSVVARGSSYEQYF
TGCAGCGTTGTTGCGCGGGGGAGCTCCTACGAGCAGTACTTC
>few|TRBJ2-7|TRBV4-1|TRBD1
CASSPRTGGYEQYF
TGCGCCAGCAGCCCCCGGACAGGGGGCTACGAGCAGTACTTC
>medium-sized|TRBJ2-3|TRBV9|TRBD2
CASSVELGTSGTDTQYF
TGTGCCAGCAGCGTAGAGTTAGGGACTAGCGGCACAGATACGCAGTATTTT
>.|TRBJ1-6|TRBV27|TRBD1
CGGTGSSYNSPLHF
TGTGGGGGGACAGGGAGCTCCTATAATTCACCCCTCCACTTT
>many|TRBJ2-3|TRBV5-1|TRBD2
CASSSGLAVADTQYF
TGCGCCAGCAGCTCGGGACTAGCGGTGGCAGATACGCAGTATTTT
>.|TRBJ2-3|TRBV7-9|TRBD2
CASSPLGLAGADTQYF
TGTGCCAGCAGCCCACTGGGACTAGCGGGAGCAGATACGCAGTATTTT
>many|TRBJ2-2|TRBV7-2|.
CASSFRGMNTGELFF
TGTGCCAGCAGCTTCCGCGGGATGAACACCGGGGAGCTGTTTTTT
>few|TRBJ2-5|TRBV20-1|.
CSAHRETQYF
TGCAGTGCACATCGCGAGACCCAGTACTTC
>.|TRBJ2-3|TRBV5-4|TRBD2
CASSLVTSGRLLGDTQYF
TGTGCCAGCAGCTTGGTGACTAGCGGGAGGCTTTTGGGAGATACGCAGTATTTT
>few|TRBJ2-1|TRBV5-4|.
CASSLIAEEQFF
TGTGCCAGCAGCTTGATAGCCGAGGAGCAGTTCTTC
>.|TRBJ2-5|TRBV7-9|.
CASTRGGMETQYF
TGTGCCAGCACCCGAGGGGGGATGGAGACCCAGTACTTC
>many|TRBJ1-6|TRBV14|.
CASSQAGNSPLHF
TGTGCCAGCAGCCAAGCGGGCAATTCACCCCTCCACTTT
>few|TRBJ2-1|TRBV7-2|.
CASSFNKGGREQFF
TGTGCCAGCAGCTTCAACAAGGGAGGCAGGGAGCAGTTCTTC
>.|TRBJ1-5|TRBV15|.
CATSRGGEGQPQHF
TGTGCCACCAGCAGAGGAGGGGAAGGTCAGCCCCAGCATTTT
>once|TRBJ2-5|TRBV29-1|.
CSVGTLTTQYF
TGCAGCGTTGGGACGTTGACGACCCAGTACTTC
>.|TRBJ1-1|TRBV3-1|.
CASSQDWGNTEAFF
TGTGCCAGCAGCCAAGACTGGGGGAACACTGAAGCTTTCTTT
>.|TRBJ2-1|TRBV3-1|.
CASSKRTTGSSYNEQFF
TGTGCCAGCAGCAAACGAACAACAGGGAGCTCCTACAATGAGCAGTTCTTC
>many|TRBJ2-1|TRBV9|.
CASTSPGRTYNEQFF
TGTGCCAGCACCTCTCCGGGTCGAACCTACAATGAGCAGTTCTTC
>many|TRBJ2-5|TRBV7-2|.
CASSLSGVQETQYF
TGTGCCAGCAGCCTCTCAGGTGTCCAAGAGACCCAGTACTTC
>.|TRBJ2-2|TRBV7-8|TRBD2
CASSPWTSGTGELFF
TGTGCCAGCAGCCCCTGGACTAGCGGAACCGGGGAGCTGTTTTTT
>many|TRBJ2-1|TRBV12-3/TRBV12-4|TRBD2
CASSPSGSHGNEQFF
TGTGCCAGCAGTCCCAGCGGGAGTCATGGTAATGAGCAGTTCTTC
>many|TRBJ1-3|TRBV7-3|.
CASSLTLTARGKASSGNTIYF
TGTGCCAGCAGCTTAACCCTAACCGCCAGGGGCAAGGCGAGCTCTGGAAACACCATATATTTT
>.|TRBJ2-1|TRBV2|TRBD2
CASSQRREGLNEQFF
TGTGCCAGCAGTCAGCGGCGGGAGGGCCTCAATGAGCAGTTCTTC
>.|TRBJ1-4|TRBV28|.
CASRLGGEKLFF
TGTGCCAGCAGACTTGGAGGTGAAAAACTGTTTTTT
>.|TRBJ2-7|TRBV3-1|.
CASSVTNEQYF
TGTGCCAGCAGCGTTACTAACGAGCAGTACTTC
>many|TRBJ1-2|TRBV12-2|.
CASRHLTAPLPSNYGYTF
TGTGCAAGTCGCCACCTGACAGCACCGCTACCTAGTAACTATGGCTACACCTTC
>.|TRBJ1-4|TRBV5-1|TRBD1
CASSADRGTNEKLFF
TGCGCCAGCAGCGCAGACAGGGGCACTAATGAAAAACTGTTTTTT
>.|TRBJ2-1|TRBV29-1|.
CSVGPGPANEQFF
TGCAGCGTAGGGCCAGGGCCCGCCAATGAGCAGTTCTTC
>.|TRBJ2-7|TRBV28|TRBD1
CASSPGQGYYEQYF
TGTGCCAGCAGCCCGGGACAGGGGTACTACGAGCAGTACTTC
>many|TRBJ1-5|TRBV3-1|.
CASSQDWTGNQPQHF
TGTGCCAGCAGCCAAGATTGGACAGGCAATCAGCCCCAGCATTTT
>few|TRBJ2-1|TRBV5-1|TRBD1
CASNALGQGLNEQFF
TGCGCCAGCAATGCCCTGGGACAGGGGTTGAATGAGCAGTTCTTC
>few|TRBJ1-5|TRBV27|.
CASRLQYSNQPQHF
TGTGCCAGCAGATTGCAGTATAGCAATCAGCCCCAGCATTTT
>many|TRBJ2-5|TRBV12-3/TRBV12-4|TRBD1
CASCGQGQETQYF
TGTGCCAGCTGTGGACAGGGCCAAGAGACCCAGTACTTC
>many|TRBJ2-7|TRBV3-1|TRBD2
CASRLAGSYEQYF
TGTGCCAGCAGGTTAGCGGGTTCCTACGAGCAGTACTTC
>.|TRBJ1-1|TRBV28|.
CASSLWNTEAFF
TGTGCCAGCAGCCTCTGGAACACTGAAGCTTTCTTT
>many|TRBJ2-5|TRBV5-8|.
CASSPGQITGRLTQYF
TGTGCCAGCAGCCCCGGACAGATAACTGGAAGGCTGACCCAGTACTTC